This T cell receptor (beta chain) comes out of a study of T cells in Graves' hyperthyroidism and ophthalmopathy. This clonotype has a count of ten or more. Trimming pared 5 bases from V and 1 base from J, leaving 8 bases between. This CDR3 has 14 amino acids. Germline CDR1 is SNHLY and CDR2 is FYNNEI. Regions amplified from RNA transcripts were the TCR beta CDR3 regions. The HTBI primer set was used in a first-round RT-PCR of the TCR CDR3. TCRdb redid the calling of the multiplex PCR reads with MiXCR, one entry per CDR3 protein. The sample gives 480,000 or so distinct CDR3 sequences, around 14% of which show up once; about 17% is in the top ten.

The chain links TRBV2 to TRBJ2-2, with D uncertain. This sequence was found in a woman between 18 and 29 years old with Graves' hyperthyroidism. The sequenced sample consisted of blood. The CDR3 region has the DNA TGTGCCAGCAGTTTGAGGAAGAACACCGGGGAGCTGTTTTTT. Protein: CASSLRKNTGELFF.